The 20 T cell receptor beta chains in this list originate from one sample, sequenced in a study of blood T cell repertoires in COVID-19. TCRdb keeps only in-frame clones here, not all; method: immunoSEQ multiplex PCR. The table includes approximately 470,000 clones, roughly 87% detected once. The specimen was PBMCs or T cells enriched from blood (not recorded which). The receptors here all came from a woman between 18 and 30 years old who had recovered from COVID-19.

The sample holds a few counts of this clone. The chain employs TRBV10-3 and TRBJ2-2, with a weak D call TRBD1 (5 bases). Trimming stripped 5 bases from V and 2 bases from J, with 12 bases between. The CDR3 is 15 residues long. Germline CDR1 and CDR2: ENHRY and SYGVKD. CDR3 region: CAISMRQINTGELFF. CDR3 nucleotides: TGTGCCATCAGTATGCGACAGATAAACACCGGGGAGCTGTTTTTT.

This sequence joins TRBV11-2 and TRBJ2-6; TRBD2 might be the D (7 bases). There are 15 residues in the CDR3. The ends were cut back, 2 bases at V and 4 bases at J, with 9 bases in the middle. Germline CDR1 is SGHAT and CDR2 is FQNNGV. The CDR3 loop reads CASSLRGAGANVLTF. The CDR3 nucleotides are TGTGCCAGCAGCTTACGGGGGGCCGGGGCCAACGTCCTGACTTTC.

The chain joins TRBV5-4 to TRBJ2-5; TRBD2 matches at 8 bases. CDR1 is SGHNT, CDR2 YYREEE, per germline (reference sequence). This CDR3 contains 15 residues. V trimming: 0 bases; J trimming: 4 bases; junction bases outside the gene matches: 5. The CDR3 reads CASSLAGAGAETQYF. In DNA form, the CDR3 reads TGTGCCAGCAGCTTGGCCGGAGCGGGGGCAGAGACCCAGTACTTC.

The chain joins TRBV4-1 to TRBJ1-6, with D tentatively TRBD1 (5 bases). V lost 3 bases to trimming and J lost 3 bases, with 6 bases between them. The germline CDR1 and CDR2 sequences are MGHRA and YSYEKL. The CDR3 contains 14 residues. CDR3 region: CASSHDSYNSPLHF. Here the CDR3 DNA reads TGCGCCAGCAGCCATGACAGCTATAATTCACCCCTCCACTTT.

The J gene is TRBJ2-6, the V gene TRBV19; 8 positions match TRBD1. Germline loops: CDR1 LNHDA, CDR2 SQIVND (reference sequence). Unmatched junction bases numbered 9, after V lost 5 bases and J lost 0 bases. The CDR3 totals 18 residues. The CDR3 coding sequence is TGTGCCAGTAGTCTGTTGACAGGGGACTTCTCTGGGGCCAACGTCCTGACTTTC. Residues: CASSLLTGDFSGANVLTF.

The chain is built from TRBV4-1 and TRBJ1-5; 10 bases line up with TRBD1. This CDR3 region has 16 residues. Germline V gene sequence: CDR1 MGHRA, CDR2 YSYEKL. Losses at the gene ends were 0 bases for V and 6 bases for J; bases not matched to a gene: 5. The DNA of the CDR3 is TGCGCCAGCAGCCAAGATCTCGGGACAGGGGTTCAGCCCCAGCATTTT. It encodes CASSQDLGTGVQPQHF.

The CDR3 region is CASSLLRDGYTF. CDR3 nucleotides: TGTGCCAGCAGCCTACTCCGCGATGGCTACACCTTC. The gene calls are TRBV7-9 and TRBJ1-2; no reliable D call. CDR3 length equals 12 residues. The germline V gene has CDR1 SEHNR and CDR2 FQNEAQ (reference sequence). The V and J ends lost 5 bases and 6 bases respectively, with 10 bases between them.

V and J are TRBV27 and TRBJ2-5, with a possible D match to TRBD2 (6 bases). Per germline, CDR1 MNHEY and CDR2 SMNVEV (reference sequence). This CDR3 is built from 19 residues. V lost 0 bases and J 5 bases, leaving 25 bases between the germline ends. The CDR3 bases are TGTGCCAGCAGTTTATCGCGCGGGGCTGGGCTATTTACTGGGGAGACCCAGTACTTC. Residues: CASSLSRGAGLFTGETQYF.

V gene TRBV2 combines with J gene TRBJ2-7; no clear D gene. The V end was cut by 7 bases, the J end by 5 bases, with 9 bases between. From germline, CDR1 is SNHLY and CDR2 FYNNEI. This CDR3 has 11 amino acids. CDR3 protein: CASTTSHEQYF. DNA of the CDR3: TGTGCCAGCACGACAAGTCACGAGCAGTACTTC.

V gene TRBV19 combines with J gene TRBJ1-2; possible D gene TRBD1, 5 bases. CDR3 size: 14 residues. Trimming took off 2 bases at V and 8 bases at J, with 15 bases between the two ends. CDR1 is LNHDA, CDR2 SQIVND, per germline (reference sequence). For the CDR3, the DNA is TGTGCCAGTAGTATAACAGGTCCCCTTTTCGGCTACACCTTC. Its protein is CASSITGPLFGYTF.

The chain links TRBV3-1 (or the pseudogene TRBV3-2) to TRBJ2-4, with D possibly being TRBD1 (6 bases). Trimming took 5 bases from V and 6 from J, leaving 17 bases between them. Germline values: CDR1 LGHDT, CDR2 YNNKEL (reference sequence). This CDR3 has 15 residues. CDR3 amino acids: CASSGVSHRANIQYF. The CDR3 DNA sequence: TGTGCCAGCAGCGGGGTTTCTCACAGGGCAAACATTCAGTACTTC.

V and J are TRBV28 and TRBJ1-1; D may be TRBD1 (6 bases). V was pared by 5 bases and J by 1 base, with 14 bases between. The CDR3 consists of 15 residues. Germline loops: CDR1 MDHEN, CDR2 SYDVKM. The DNA of the CDR3 is TGTGCCAGCAGTGTGCCAGGGGAGCCGAACACTGAAGCTTTCTTT. Encoded protein: CASSVPGEPNTEAFF.

The genes are TRBV28 and TRBJ1-2; D perhaps matches TRBD1 (5 bases). The germline V gene has CDR1 MDHEN and CDR2 SYDVKM. This CDR3 has 15 residues. Trimming took 10 bases from V and 4 from J, leaving 22 bases between them. CDR3 DNA: TGTGCCACCCAAGTTGAGGTAGGGGCGGTCTATGGCTACACCTTC. This translates into CATQVEVGAVYGYTF.

This clone was picked up one time. The V gene is TRBV5-1, the J gene TRBJ1-1; D perhaps matches TRBD1 (5 bases). V was clipped by 0 bases and J by 3 bases, with 15 bases between them. The CDR3 has 16 amino acids. CDR1 SGHRS and CDR2 YFSETQ come from the germline V gene. This CDR3 is CASSLGPQGGDTEAFF. For the CDR3, the DNA is TGCGCCAGCAGCTTGGGGCCTCAGGGAGGAGACACTGAAGCTTTCTTT. The variable domain in full, with the rest retrieved from reference TRBV5-1 and TRBJ1-1, is KAGVTQTPRYLIKTRGQQVTLSCSPISGHRSVSWYQQTPGQGLQFLFEYFSETQRNKGNFPGRFSGRQFSNSRSEMNVSTLELGDSALYLCASSLGPQGGDTEAFFGQGTRLTVV.

V usage is TRBV9 and J usage is TRBJ1-1; D call uncertain. Germline assignment: CDR1 SGDLS and CDR2 YYNGEE. The CDR3 loop spans 16 amino acids. V lost 1 base to trimming and J lost 3 bases, with 16 bases between them. CDR3 protein: CASSVTHLSGDTEAFF. The CDR3, as DNA: TGTGCCAGCAGCGTAACTCACCTATCCGGGGACACTGAAGCTTTCTTT.

The CDR3 here is CASSWTGGGRYGYTF. CDR3 DNA: TGTGCCAGCAGTTGGACCGGAGGGGGCCGCTATGGCTACACCTTC. V is TRBV27 and J is TRBJ1-2; 7 nucleotides match TRBD1. The CDR3 is made up of 15 amino acids. J was trimmed by 4 bases and V by 4 bases; bases with no gene match: 9. Looked up from germline, CDR1 is MNHEY and CDR2 is SMNVEV (reference sequence).

The rearrangement links TRBV2 to TRBJ1-2, with TRBD1 matching 8 bases. The CDR3 has 13 amino acids. After removal of 5 bases from V and 3 bases from J, the junction contained 2 bases not matched to a gene. CDR1 is SNHLY and CDR2 is FYNNEI in the germline V gene. DNA of the CDR3: TGTGCCAGCAGTCTACAGGGGGACTATGGCTACACCTTC. Its translation: CASSLQGDYGYTF.

Here the CDR3 reads CASSYGKNTEAFF. As DNA, the CDR3 is TGCGCCAGCAGTTACGGGAAGAACACTGAAGCTTTCTTT. This rearrangement joins TRBV5-1 to TRBJ1-1, with D hard to call. The CDR3 contains 13 residues. Germline CDR1 reads SGHRS; CDR2 reads YFSETQ. With 5 bases removed from V and 1 base from J, the gap between germline ends came to 9 bases.

The chain links TRBV11-2 to TRBJ1-1, with unresolved D. Per the germline V gene, CDR1 is SGHAT and CDR2 is FQNNGV. The CDR3 is made up of 17 amino acids. V was pared by 4 bases and J by 3 bases, with 21 bases between. CDR3 coding DNA: TGTGCCAGCAGCTGGGGAGGGTCGGGCTTTTATTACACTGAAGCTTTCTTT. It yields the protein CASSWGGSGFYYTEAFF.

The chain employs TRBV10-3 and TRBJ1-4; 7 nucleotides match TRBD1. Trimming at V came to 5 bases and at J to 3 bases, leaving 3 bases not matched to a gene. The CDR3 length is 14 residues. The germline V gene has CDR1 ENHRY and CDR2 SYGVKD. The DNA of the CDR3 is TGTGCCATCAGTACCGGGACAGCTAATGAAAAACTGTTTTTT. Residues: CAISTGTANEKLFF.